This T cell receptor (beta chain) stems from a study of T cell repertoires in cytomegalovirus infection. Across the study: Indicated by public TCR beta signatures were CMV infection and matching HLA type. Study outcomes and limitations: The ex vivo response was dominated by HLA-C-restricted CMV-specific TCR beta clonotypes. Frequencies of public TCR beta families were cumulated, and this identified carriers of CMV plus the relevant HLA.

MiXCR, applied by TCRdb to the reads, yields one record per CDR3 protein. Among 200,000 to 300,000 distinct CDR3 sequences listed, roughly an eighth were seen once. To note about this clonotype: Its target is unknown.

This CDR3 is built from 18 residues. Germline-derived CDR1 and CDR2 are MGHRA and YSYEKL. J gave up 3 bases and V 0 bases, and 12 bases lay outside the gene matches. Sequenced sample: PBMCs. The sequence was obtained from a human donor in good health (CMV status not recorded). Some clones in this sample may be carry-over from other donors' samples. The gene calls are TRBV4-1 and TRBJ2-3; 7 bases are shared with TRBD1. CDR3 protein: CASSQDPTTGLFTDTQYF. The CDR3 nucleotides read TGCGCCAGCAGCCAAGACCCGACGACAGGGTTATTTACAGATACGCAGTATTTT.